Below, 13 T cell receptor beta chains from the same sample are listed, as sequenced in a study of blood T cell repertoires in COVID-19. Profiled with immunoSEQ multiplex PCR; TCRdb holds only in-frame clones, not every one. The sample lists about 60,000 clones, around 80% occurring once. Source material: peripheral blood. Every receptor here comes from a human donor in a cohort sampled during active COVID-19.

This chain connects TRBV5-6 to TRBJ2-3, with TRBD1 matching over 8 bases. CDR1 is SGHDT, CDR2 YYEEEE, per germline. Trimming at V came to 1 base and at J to 5 bases, leaving 12 bases not matched to a gene. The CDR3 has 17 amino acids. The CDR3 spells CASSLTGRGRFRDTQYF. The CDR3 region has the DNA TGTGCCAGCAGCTTGACGGGCAGGGGGCGATTTCGAGATACGCAGTATTTT.

The V gene is TRBV27, the J gene TRBJ1-1, with D possibly being TRBD1 (6 bases). Trimming removed 3 bases at V and 2 bases at J, with 10 bases between. Germline V gene data show CDR1 as MNHEY and CDR2 as SMNVEV (reference sequence). The length of the CDR3 is 14 residues. CDR3 sequence (DNA): TGTGCCAGCAGTTTGGACAGACCCAACACTGAAGCTTTCTTT. It translates to CASSLDRPNTEAFF.

A few counts support this clone. V gene TRBV6-2 or TRBV6-3 combines with J gene TRBJ1-5, with TRBD1 matching over 10 bases. The junction had 4 bases not matched to a gene; V was cut back by 4 bases and J by 1 base. The germline CDR1 and CDR2 sequences are MNHEY and SVGEGT. The CDR3 length is 16 residues. The CDR3 region has the DNA TGTGCCAGCAGTTTCCGGGACAGGGGCAGCAATCAGCCCCAGCATTTT. It translates to CASSFRDRGSNQPQHF.

This clone was seen a single time. The chain has TRBV6-4 and TRBJ2-3; the match to TRBD2 covers 11 bases. Germline V gene data show CDR1 as MRHNA and CDR2 as SNTAGT. The CDR3 runs to 16 residues. With 8 bases clipped from V and 0 bases from J, the junction kept 7 bases outside the gene matches. Written as DNA, the CDR3 is TGTGCCAGCGTCCCGGGACTAGCGGAGAGCACAGATACGCAGTATTTT. It specifies CASVPGLAESTDTQYF.

In its sample, this clone was seen a few times. The chain joins TRBV11-2 to TRBJ2-7, with TRBD2 matching 11 bases. The CDR3 is 14 amino acids. Germline CDR1 reads SGHAT; CDR2 reads FQNNGV. V lost 4 bases to trimming and J lost 6 bases; unmatched junction nucleotides: 5. CDR3 amino acids: CASSSTSGTSEQYF. Written as DNA, the CDR3 is TGTGCCAGCAGCTCGACTAGCGGGACGAGCGAGCAGTACTTC.

Of note for this clone: A read error may produce the germline difference seen at one junction end. This rearrangement joins TRBV5-6 to TRBJ2-1; 9 nucleotides agree with TRBD1. The CDR3 contains 13 residues. Per germline, CDR1 SGHDT and CDR2 YYEEEE. DNA of the CDR3: TGTGCCAGCAGCCCTGGACAGGGGAAGATTCCCCTCTTC. It codes for CASSPGQGKIPLF. The full variable domain, rest sourced from reference TRBV5-6 and TRBJ2-1, is DAGVTQSPTHLIKTRGQQVTLRCSPKSGHDTVSWYQQALGQGPQFIFQYYEEEERQRGNFPDRFSGHQFPNYSSELNVNALLLGDSALYLCASSPGQGKIPLFGPGTRLTVL.

The chain carries TRBV30 and TRBJ2-1; no clear D. The CDR3 has 15 residues. Trimming took off 2 bases at V and 2 bases at J, with 13 bases between the two ends. Germline V lookup: CDR1 GTSNPN, CDR2 SVGIG (reference sequence). For the CDR3, the DNA is TGTGCCTGGAGTCCACTTAATCAAGCCTACAATGAGCAGTTCTTC. Its translation is CAWSPLNQAYNEQFF.

CDR3 sequence reads: CASSGRGFTDTQYF. As DNA, the CDR3 is TGTGCCAGCAGCGGCCGGGGGTTCACAGATACGCAGTATTTT. The chain has TRBV9 and TRBJ2-3, with D perhaps TRBD2 (6 bases). Deletions cut 3 bases from V and 2 bases from J, with 10 bases between. CDR3 size: 14 residues. Germline assignment: CDR1 SGDLS and CDR2 YYNGEE.

This sequence joins TRBV14 and TRBJ1-2; the match to TRBD1 covers 8 bases. J was trimmed by 8 bases and V by 4 bases; bases with no gene match: 6. The V gene's germline CDR1 is SGHDN and CDR2 FVKESK. This CDR3 is 13 amino acids long. The CDR3 nucleotides are TGTGCCAGCAGCCCCGGACAGGGCTGGGGCTACACCTTC. Its protein is CASSPGQGWGYTF.

The V and J genes are TRBV3-1 (or the pseudogene TRBV3-2) and TRBJ2-3, with 11 nucleotides matching TRBD2. The V gene's germline CDR1 is LGHDT and CDR2 YNNKEL (reference sequence). V shed 5 bases, J shed 3 bases, and the junction held 4 bases outside the gene matches. The CDR3 runs to 15 residues. For the CDR3, the DNA is TGTGCCAGCAGCATTACTAGCGGGAGAACAGATACGCAGTATTTT. It codes for CASSITSGRTDTQYF.

The chain recombines TRBV28 with TRBJ2-5; TRBD1 might be the D (6 bases). The V end was cut by 0 bases, the J end by 2 bases, with 7 bases between. The CDR3 covers 14 residues. Germline CDR1 is MDHEN and CDR2 is SYDVKM. The CDR3 spells CASSLWDSQETQYF. The CDR3 DNA reads as TGTGCCAGCAGTTTATGGGACAGTCAAGAGACCCAGTACTTC.

The chain has TRBV15 and TRBJ2-1; 7 bases agree with TRBD2. Germline V gene sequence: CDR1 LNHNV, CDR2 YYDKDF (reference sequence). This CDR3 is built from 16 residues. The V gene end was trimmed by 0 bases and the J gene end by 7 bases; junction bases not matched to a gene: 9. The CDR3 spells CATSRDAGVSRNEQFF. The DNA for the CDR3 is TGTGCCACCAGCAGAGATGCGGGAGTCTCGAGGAATGAGCAGTTCTTC.

This clone was picked up one time. The J gene is TRBJ1-5, the V gene TRBV20-1; tentative D call: TRBD1 (6 bases). The V and J ends lost 2 bases and 8 bases respectively, with 7 bases between them. Germline loops: CDR1 DFQATT, CDR2 SNEGSKA (reference sequence). The CDR3 totals 11 residues. The CDR3 nucleotides read TGCAGTGCTAGAAAGGGGGAGCCCCAGCATTTT. It is translated as CSARKGEPQHF.